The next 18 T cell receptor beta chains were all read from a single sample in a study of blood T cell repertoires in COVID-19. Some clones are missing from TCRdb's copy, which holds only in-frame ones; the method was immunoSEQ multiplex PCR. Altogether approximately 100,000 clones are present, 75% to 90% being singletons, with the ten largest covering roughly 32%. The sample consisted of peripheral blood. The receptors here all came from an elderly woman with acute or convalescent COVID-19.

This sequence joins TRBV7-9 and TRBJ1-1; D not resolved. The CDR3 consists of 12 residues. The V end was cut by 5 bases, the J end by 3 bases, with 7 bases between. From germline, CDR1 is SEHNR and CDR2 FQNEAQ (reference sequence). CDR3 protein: CASSPRDTEAFF. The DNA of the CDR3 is TGTGCCAGCAGCCCTCGAGACACTGAAGCTTTCTTT.

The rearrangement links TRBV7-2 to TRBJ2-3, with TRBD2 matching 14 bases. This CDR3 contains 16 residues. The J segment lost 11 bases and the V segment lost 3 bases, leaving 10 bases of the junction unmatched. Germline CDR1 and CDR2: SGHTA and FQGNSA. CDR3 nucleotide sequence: TGTGCCAGCAGCTTGGGACTAGCGGGGGCCTCTCAGAGGCAGTATTTT. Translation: CASSLGLAGASQRQYF.

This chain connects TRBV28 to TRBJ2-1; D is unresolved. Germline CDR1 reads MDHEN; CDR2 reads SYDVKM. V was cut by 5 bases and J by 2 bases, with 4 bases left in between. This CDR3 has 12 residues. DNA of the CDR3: TGTGCCAGCAGTCGTACCTACAATGAGCAGTTCTTC. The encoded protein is CASSRTYNEQFF. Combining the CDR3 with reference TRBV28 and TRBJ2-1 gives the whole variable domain DVKVTQSSRYLVKRTGEKVFLECVQDMDHENMFWYRQDPGLGLRLIYFSYDVKMKEKGDIPEGYSVSREKKERFSLILESASTNQTSMYLCASSRTYNEQFFGPGTRLTVL.

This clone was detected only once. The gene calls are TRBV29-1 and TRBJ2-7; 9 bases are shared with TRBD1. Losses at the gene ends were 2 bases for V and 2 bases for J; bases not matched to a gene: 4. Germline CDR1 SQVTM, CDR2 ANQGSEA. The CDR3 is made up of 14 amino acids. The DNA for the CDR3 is TGCAGCGTTGAATCTGGGACAGGGACCTACGAGCAGTACTTC. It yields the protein CSVESGTGTYEQYF.

The CDR3 here is CASSQQSPEQYF. Written as DNA, the CDR3 is TGTGCCAGCAGCCAACAGAGTCCGGAGCAGTACTTC. The rearrangement links TRBV7-9 to TRBJ2-7; D unresolved. Per germline, CDR1 SEHNR and CDR2 FQNEAQ (reference sequence). V was pared by 5 bases and J by 7 bases, with 12 bases between. The CDR3 length is 12 residues.

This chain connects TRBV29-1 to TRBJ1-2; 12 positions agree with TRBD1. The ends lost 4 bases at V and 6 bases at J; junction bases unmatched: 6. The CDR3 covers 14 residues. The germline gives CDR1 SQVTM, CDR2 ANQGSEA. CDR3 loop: CSVGSGTGGHGYTF. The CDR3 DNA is TGCAGCGTTGGATCCGGGACAGGGGGCCATGGCTACACCTTC. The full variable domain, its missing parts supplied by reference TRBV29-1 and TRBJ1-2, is SAVISQKPSRDICQRGTSLTIQCQVDSQVTMMFWYRQQPGQSLTLIATANQGSEATYESGFVIDKFPISRPNLTFSTLTVSNMSPEDSSIYLCSVGSGTGGHGYTFGSGTRLTVV.

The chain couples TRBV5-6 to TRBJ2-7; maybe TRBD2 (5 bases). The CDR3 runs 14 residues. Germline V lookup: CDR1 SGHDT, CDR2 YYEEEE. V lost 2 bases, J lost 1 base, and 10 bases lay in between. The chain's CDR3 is CASSFGRGSYEQYF. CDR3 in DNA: TGTGCCAGCAGCTTCGGACGGGGATCCTACGAGCAGTACTTC.

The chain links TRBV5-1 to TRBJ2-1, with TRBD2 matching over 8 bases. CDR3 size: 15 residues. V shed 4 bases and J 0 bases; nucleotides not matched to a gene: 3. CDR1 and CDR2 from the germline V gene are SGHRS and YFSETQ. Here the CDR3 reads CASSLLAASYNEQFF. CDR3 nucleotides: TGCGCCAGCAGCCTACTAGCGGCCTCCTACAATGAGCAGTTCTTC.

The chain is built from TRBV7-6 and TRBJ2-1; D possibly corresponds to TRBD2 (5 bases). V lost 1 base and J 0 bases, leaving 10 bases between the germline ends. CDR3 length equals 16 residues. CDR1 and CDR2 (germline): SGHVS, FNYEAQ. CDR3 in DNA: TGTGCCAGCAGCTTAGACCCGGGGAGCTCCTACAATGAGCAGTTCTTC. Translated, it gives CASSLDPGSSYNEQFF.

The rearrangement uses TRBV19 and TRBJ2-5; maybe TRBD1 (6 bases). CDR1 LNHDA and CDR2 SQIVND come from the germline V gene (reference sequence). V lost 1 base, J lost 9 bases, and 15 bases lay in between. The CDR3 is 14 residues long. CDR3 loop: CASSIGGLQGAQYF. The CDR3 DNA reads TGTGCCAGTAGTATAGGGGGATTACAGGGAGCCCAGTACTTC.

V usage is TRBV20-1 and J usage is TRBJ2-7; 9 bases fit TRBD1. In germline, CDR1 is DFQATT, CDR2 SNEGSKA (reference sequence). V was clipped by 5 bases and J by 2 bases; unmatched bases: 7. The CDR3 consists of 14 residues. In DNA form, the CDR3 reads TGCAGTGCTCGTGGACAGGGGAACCCCTACGAGCAGTACTTC. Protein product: CSARGQGNPYEQYF.

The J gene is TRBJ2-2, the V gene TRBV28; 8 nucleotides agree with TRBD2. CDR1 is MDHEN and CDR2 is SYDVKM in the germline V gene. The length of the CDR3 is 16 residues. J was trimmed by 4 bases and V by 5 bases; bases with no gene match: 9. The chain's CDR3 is CASSVVGTRPTGELFF. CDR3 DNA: TGTGCCAGCAGTGTAGTAGGGACTAGACCCACCGGGGAGCTGTTTTTT.

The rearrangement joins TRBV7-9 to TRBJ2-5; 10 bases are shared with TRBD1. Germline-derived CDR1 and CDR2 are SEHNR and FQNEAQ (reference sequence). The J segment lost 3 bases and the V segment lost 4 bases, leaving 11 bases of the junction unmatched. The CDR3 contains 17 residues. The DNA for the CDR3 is TGTGCCAGCAGCTCTCTAGGACAGGGGGTGGAAAAAGAGACCCAGTACTTC. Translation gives CASSSLGQGVEKETQYF.

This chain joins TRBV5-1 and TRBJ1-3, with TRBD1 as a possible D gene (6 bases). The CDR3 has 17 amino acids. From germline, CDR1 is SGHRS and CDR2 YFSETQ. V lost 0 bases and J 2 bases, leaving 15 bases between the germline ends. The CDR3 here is CASSLGNRDITGNTIYF. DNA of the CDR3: TGCGCCAGCAGCTTGGGCAACCGGGACATAACTGGAAACACCATATATTTT. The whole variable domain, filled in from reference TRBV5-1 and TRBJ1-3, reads KAGVTQTPRYLIKTRGQQVTLSCSPISGHRSVSWYQQTPGQGLQFLFEYFSETQRNKGNFPGRFSGRQFSNSRSEMNVSTLELGDSALYLCASSLGNRDITGNTIYFGEGSWLTVV.

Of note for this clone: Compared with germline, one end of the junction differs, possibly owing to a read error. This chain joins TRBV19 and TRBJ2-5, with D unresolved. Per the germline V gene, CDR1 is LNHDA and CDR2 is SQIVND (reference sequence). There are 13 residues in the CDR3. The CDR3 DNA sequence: TGTGTCAGTAGTATAGTTTACGGAGAGACCCAGTACTTC. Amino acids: CVSSIVYGETQYF.

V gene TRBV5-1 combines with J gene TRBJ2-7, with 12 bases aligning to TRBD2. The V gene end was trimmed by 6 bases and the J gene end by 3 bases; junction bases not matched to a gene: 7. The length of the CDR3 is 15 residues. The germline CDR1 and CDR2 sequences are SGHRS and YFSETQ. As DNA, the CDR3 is TGCGCCAGCAACACAGGACTAGCGGGGATCTACGAGCAGTACTTC. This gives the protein CASNTGLAGIYEQYF.

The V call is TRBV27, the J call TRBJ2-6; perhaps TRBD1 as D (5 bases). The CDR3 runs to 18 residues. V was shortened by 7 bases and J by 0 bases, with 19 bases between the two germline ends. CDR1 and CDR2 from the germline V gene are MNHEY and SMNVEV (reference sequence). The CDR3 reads CASITAQGVNSGANVLTF. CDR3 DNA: TGTGCCAGCATAACCGCCCAGGGTGTGAACTCTGGGGCCAACGTCCTGACTTTC.

The CDR3, as DNA: TGCGCCAGCAGCTTTCTTCCGAGCGGGGGGTACCAAGAGACCCAGTACTTC. Its translation is CASSFLPSGGYQETQYF. This chain uses TRBV5-1 with TRBJ2-5, with TRBD2 matching 9 bases. CDR1 is SGHRS and CDR2 is YFSETQ in the germline V gene. The V segment lost 2 bases and the J segment 0 bases; nucleotides outside the gene matches: 8. CDR3 length: 17 residues.